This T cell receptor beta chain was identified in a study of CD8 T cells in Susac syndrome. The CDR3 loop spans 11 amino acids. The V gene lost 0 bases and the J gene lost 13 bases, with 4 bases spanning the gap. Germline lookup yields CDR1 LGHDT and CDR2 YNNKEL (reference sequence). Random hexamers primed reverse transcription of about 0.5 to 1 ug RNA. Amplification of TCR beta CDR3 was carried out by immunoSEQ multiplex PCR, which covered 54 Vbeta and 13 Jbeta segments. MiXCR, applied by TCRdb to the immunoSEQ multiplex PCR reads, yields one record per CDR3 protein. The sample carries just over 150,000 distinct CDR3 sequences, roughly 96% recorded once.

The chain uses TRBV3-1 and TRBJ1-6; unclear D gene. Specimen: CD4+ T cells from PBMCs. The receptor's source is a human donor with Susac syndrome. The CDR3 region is CASSQDGPLHF. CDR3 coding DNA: TGTGCCAGCAGCCAAGACGGGCCCCTCCACTTT.